This T cell receptor (beta chain) was recovered during a study of a mutant IDH1 vaccine in newly diagnosed glioma. Time point described: week 23, last vaccination. Every single dose of the vaccine, 300 ug of mutant IDH1 20-mer peptide, came with topical imiquimod. Produced via immunoSEQ multiplex PCR; TCRdb's table is partial and in-frame only. The sample yields around 55,000 clones, over 70% seen once. Of note for this clone: Its target is unknown.

The sequence derives from a middle-aged man with glioma. The sequences come from PBMCs, collected from a glioma patient whose treatment included an IDH1 peptide vaccine.

This CDR3 is CASSDGSHSTGELFF. CDR3 DNA: TGTGCCAGCAGCGACGGGAGCCACTCAACCGGGGAGCTGTTTTTT. The chain uses TRBV11-3 and TRBJ2-2; a possible D gene is TRBD2 (6 bases). This CDR3 has 15 amino acids. The germline CDR1 and CDR2 sequences are SGHNT and YENEEA. V was pared by 5 bases and J by 5 bases, with 15 bases between.